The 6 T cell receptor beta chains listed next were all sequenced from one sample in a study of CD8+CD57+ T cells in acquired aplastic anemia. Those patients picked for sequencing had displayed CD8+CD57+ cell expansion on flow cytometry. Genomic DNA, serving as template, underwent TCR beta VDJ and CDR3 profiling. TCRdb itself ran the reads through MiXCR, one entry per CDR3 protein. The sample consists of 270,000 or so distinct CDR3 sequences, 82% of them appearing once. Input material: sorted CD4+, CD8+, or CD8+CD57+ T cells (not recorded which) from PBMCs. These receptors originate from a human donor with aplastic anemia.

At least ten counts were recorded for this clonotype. CDR3 in amino acids: CASSWTHNYGYTF. CDR3 sequence (DNA): TGTGCCAGCAGTTGGACACATAACTATGGCTACACCTTC. The V call is TRBV6-5, the J call TRBJ1-2, with D possibly TRBD1 on 5 matching bases. Germline CDR1 is MNHEY and CDR2 is SVGAGI. V lost 4 bases to trimming and J lost 1 base, with 7 bases between them. The CDR3 sequence is 13 residues long.

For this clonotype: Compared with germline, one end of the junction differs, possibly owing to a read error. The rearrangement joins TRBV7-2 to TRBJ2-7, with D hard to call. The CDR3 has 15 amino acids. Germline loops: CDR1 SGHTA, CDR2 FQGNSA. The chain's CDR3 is CASSLAGASSSEQYF. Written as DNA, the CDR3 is TGCGCCAGCAGCTTAGCAGGAGCCAGCTCTTCCGAGCAGTACTTC.

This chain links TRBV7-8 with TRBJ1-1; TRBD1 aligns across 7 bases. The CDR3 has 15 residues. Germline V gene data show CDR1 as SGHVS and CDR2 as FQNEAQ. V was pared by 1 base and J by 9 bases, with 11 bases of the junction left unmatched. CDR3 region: CASSLDLNGTAQAFF. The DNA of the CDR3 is TGTGCCAGCAGCTTAGATCTGAACGGGACAGCTCAAGCTTTCTTT.

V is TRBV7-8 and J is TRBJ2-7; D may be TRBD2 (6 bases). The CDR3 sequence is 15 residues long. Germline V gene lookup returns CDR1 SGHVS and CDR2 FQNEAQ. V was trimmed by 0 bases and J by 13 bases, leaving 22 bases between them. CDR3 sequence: CASSLAARAGTEAYF. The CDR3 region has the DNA TGTGCCAGCAGCTTAGCAGCCCGGGCCGGGACTGAAGCTTACTTC.

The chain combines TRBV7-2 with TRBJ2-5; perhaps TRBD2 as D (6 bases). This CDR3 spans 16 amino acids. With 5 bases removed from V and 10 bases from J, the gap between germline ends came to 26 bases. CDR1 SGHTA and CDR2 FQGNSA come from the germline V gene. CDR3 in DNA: TGTGCCAGCAGCCATCCTGTAGCGGATCACGAGCAGTACCAGTACTTC. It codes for CASSHPVADHEQYQYF.

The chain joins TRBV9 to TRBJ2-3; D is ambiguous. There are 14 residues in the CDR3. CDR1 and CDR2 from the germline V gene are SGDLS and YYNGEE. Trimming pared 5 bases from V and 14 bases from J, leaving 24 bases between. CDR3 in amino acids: CASSLSSAPDIRYF. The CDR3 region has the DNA TGTGCCAGCAGTTTATCATCAGCCCCAGATATTCGGTATTTT.